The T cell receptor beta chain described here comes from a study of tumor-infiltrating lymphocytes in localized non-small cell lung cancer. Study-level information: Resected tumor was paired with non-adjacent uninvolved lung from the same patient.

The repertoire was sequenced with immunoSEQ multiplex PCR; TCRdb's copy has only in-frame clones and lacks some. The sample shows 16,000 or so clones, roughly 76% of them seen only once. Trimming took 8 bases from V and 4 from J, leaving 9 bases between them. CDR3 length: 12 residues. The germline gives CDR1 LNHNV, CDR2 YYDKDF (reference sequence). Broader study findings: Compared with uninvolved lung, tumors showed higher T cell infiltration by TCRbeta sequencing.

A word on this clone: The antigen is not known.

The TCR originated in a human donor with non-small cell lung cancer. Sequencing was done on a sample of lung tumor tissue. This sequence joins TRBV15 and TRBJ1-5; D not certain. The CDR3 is CATQDGNQPQHF. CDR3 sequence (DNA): TGTGCCACCCAGGACGGGAATCAGCCCCAGCATTTT.